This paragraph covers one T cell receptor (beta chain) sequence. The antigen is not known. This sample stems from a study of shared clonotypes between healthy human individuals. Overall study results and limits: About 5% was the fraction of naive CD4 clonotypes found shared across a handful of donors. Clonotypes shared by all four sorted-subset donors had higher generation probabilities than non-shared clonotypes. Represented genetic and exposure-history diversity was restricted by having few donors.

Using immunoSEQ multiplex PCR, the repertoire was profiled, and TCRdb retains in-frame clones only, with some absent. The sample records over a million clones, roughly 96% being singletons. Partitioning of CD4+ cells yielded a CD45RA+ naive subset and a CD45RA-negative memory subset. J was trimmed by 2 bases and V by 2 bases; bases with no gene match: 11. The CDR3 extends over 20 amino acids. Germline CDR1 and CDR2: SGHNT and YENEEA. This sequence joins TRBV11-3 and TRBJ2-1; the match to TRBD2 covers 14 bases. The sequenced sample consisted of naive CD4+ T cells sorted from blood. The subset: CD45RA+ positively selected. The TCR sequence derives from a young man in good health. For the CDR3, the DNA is TGTGCCAGCAGCTTAAGTACGGGACTAGCGGGAGTAACAACCTACAATGAGCAGTTCTTC. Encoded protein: CASSLSTGLAGVTTYNEQFF.